The sequence of this T cell receptor (beta chain) was determined in a study of T cell repertoires in cytomegalovirus infection. TCRdb analysed the reads with MiXCR anew, one entry per CDR3 protein. Of 150,000 to 200,000 distinct CDR3 sequences in the sample, approximately 30% are singletons; the top ten hold roughly 32%. This clonotype was detected a few times. The specimen sequenced was PBMCs. The clonotype originates from a human donor in good health (CMV status not recorded). Some clones in this sample may be carry-over from other donors' samples.

This chain's CDR3 is CASSEVGQETQYF. The CDR3 nucleotides are TGTGCCAGCAGTGAAGTAGGCCAAGAGACCCAGTACTTC. The chain joins TRBV2 to TRBJ2-5; D is uncertain. Between the trimmed V and J ends, which lost 1 base and 1 base, there was a span of 4 bases. This CDR3 spans 13 amino acids. Germline-derived CDR1 and CDR2 are SNHLY and FYNNEI. Full variable domain (missing parts from reference TRBV2 and TRBJ2-5): EPEVTQTPSHQVTQMGQEVILRCVPISNHLYFYWYRQILGQKVEFLVSFYNNEISEKSEIFDDQFSVERPDGSNFTLKIRSTKLEDSAMYFCASSEVGQETQYFGPGTRLLVL.